This T cell receptor (beta chain) was obtained from a study of CD8+ T cells in alopecia areata. Study results and caveats: Mice gave a clearer picture of TCR sharing than patients did, possibly for HLA-related reasons. Because of a solitary nonresponder, the connection of baseline CD8+ expansion to response stays uncertain.

In regard to this clone: Its antigen is not identified.

The CDR3 extends over 15 amino acids. Trimming removed 4 bases from V and 1 base from J, with 11 bases in between. CDR1 and CDR2 (germline): SGHTA, FQGTGA. Reverse transcription of extracted RNA yielded cDNA, which provided the sequencing template. Profiling relied on immunoSEQ multiplex PCR, and the TCRdb table lists in-frame clones only, not all of them. The sample carries around 300,000 clones, 60% recorded once. As to treatment: oral pan-JAK inhibitor, 5-10 mg twice daily. Separation by sorting yielded CD4+ and CD8+ T cells from PBMCs. This sequence joins TRBV7-3 and TRBJ2-1; maybe TRBD1 (6 bases). The clonotype originates from a human donor with alopecia areata. This material consisted of CD4+ T cells sorted from blood, taken around week 54, from a patient treated with tofacitinib. CDR3: CASSSGTPSYNEQFF. DNA of the CDR3: TGTGCCAGCAGCTCCGGGACACCATCCTACAATGAGCAGTTCTTC.